This paragraph covers one T cell receptor (beta chain) sequence. The method was immunoSEQ multiplex PCR; TCRdb's version includes in-frame clones alone and lacks a portion of them. The data show some 100,000 clones, with about 89% seen just once and roughly 18% held by the top ten. These data belong to a study of control samples from healthy donors and cancer patients. V lost 1 base and J lost 4; bases outside the gene matches: 5. The CDR3 covers 16 residues. In germline, CDR1 is SGHVS, CDR2 FNYEAQ. Sequencing was performed on blood. The chain joins TRBV7-6 to TRBJ1-1; 11 bases fit TRBD1. This receptor was obtained from a woman in her forties or fifties in good health. The CDR3 spells CASSLGGQGAGTEAFF. The CDR3 DNA sequence: TGTGCCAGCAGCTTAGGAGGACAGGGGGCAGGCACTGAAGCTTTCTTT.